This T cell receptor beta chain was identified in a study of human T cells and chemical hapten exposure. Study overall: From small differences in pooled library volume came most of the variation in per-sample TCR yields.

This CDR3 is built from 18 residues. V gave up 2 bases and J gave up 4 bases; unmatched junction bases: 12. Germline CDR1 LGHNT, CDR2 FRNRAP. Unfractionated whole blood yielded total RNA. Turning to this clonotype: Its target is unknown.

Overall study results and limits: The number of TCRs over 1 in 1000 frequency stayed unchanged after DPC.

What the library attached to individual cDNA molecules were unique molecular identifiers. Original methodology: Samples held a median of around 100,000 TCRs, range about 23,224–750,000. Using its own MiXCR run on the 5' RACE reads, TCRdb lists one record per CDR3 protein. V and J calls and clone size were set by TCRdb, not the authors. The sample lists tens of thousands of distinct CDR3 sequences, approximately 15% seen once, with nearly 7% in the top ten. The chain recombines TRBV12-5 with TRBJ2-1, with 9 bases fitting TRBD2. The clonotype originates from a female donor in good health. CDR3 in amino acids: CASGLFPTAGGEYNEQFF. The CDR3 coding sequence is TGTGCTAGTGGTTTGTTCCCCACAGCGGGAGGAGAATACAATGAGCAGTTCTTC. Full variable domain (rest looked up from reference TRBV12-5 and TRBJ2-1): DARVTQTPRHKVTEMGQEVTMRCQPILGHNTVFWYRQTMMQGLELLAYFRNRAPLDDSGMPKDRFSAEMPDATLATLKIQPSEPRDSAVYFCASGLFPTAGGEYNEQFFGPGTRLTVL.